These 22 T cell receptor beta chains share one sample of origin, sequenced in a study of shared clonotypes between healthy human individuals. Profiling relied on immunoSEQ multiplex PCR, and the TCRdb table lists in-frame clones only, not all of them. The table includes 2 million to 2.5 million clones, just under 95% detected once. The sequenced sample consisted of naive CD4+ T cells from PBMCs. Subset in this sample: CD45RA+ positively selected. These receptors all come from a man in his late teens or twenties in good health. Some clones in this sample may be carry-over from other donors' samples.

This clone was seen just once. The chain carries TRBV15 and TRBJ1-1, with D possibly being TRBD1 (5 bases). The CDR3 has 12 residues. Germline-derived CDR1 and CDR2 are LNHNV and YYDKDF (reference sequence). Trimming shortened V by 6 bases and J by 11 bases, and 16 bases separated the two germline ends. The CDR3 loop is CATRAEGLRAFF. The CDR3 nucleotides are TGTGCCACCAGAGCGGAGGGGCTTCGGGCTTTCTTT.

The chain links TRBV28 to TRBJ2-7, with a weak D call TRBD2 (6 bases). The germline V and J ends were trimmed by 6 bases and 1 base, with 16 bases remaining between them. The CDR3 has 15 residues. Germline V lookup: CDR1 MDHEN, CDR2 SYDVKM. The CDR3 is CASRQRQRVSYEQYF. DNA of the CDR3: TGTGCCAGCAGGCAGAGGCAGCGGGTGTCCTACGAGCAGTACTTC.

The CDR3 protein is CATGGTGVYEQYF. The CDR3 DNA sequence: TGTGCCACCGGCGGGACAGGGGTCTACGAGCAGTACTTC. This chain joins TRBV27 and TRBJ2-7; 10 nucleotides agree with TRBD1. The V segment lost 10 bases and the J segment 3 bases; nucleotides outside the gene matches: 6. Germline V gives CDR1 MNHEY, CDR2 SMNVEV (reference sequence). CDR3 length: 13 amino acids.

The V and J genes are TRBV5-8 and TRBJ1-2; maybe TRBD1 (5 bases). Trimming took 3 bases from V and 8 from J, leaving 14 bases between them. This CDR3 is built from 13 residues. Germline V gene data show CDR1 as SGHTS and CDR2 as YDEGEE. The CDR3, as DNA: TGTGCCAGCAGCTCCCCTGGGGGTTACGGCTACACCTTC. Residues: CASSSPGGYGYTF. Filled out from reference TRBV5-8 and TRBJ1-2, the complete variable domain reads EAGVTQSPTHLIKTRGQQATLRCSPISGHTSVYWYQQALGLGLQFLLWYDEGEERNRGNFPPRFSGRQFPNYSSELNVNALELEDSALYLCASSSPGGYGYTFGSGTRLTVV.

The chain recombines TRBV9 with TRBJ2-1, with 9 positions matching TRBD2. V dropped 3 bases and J dropped 4; count of bases not matched to a gene: 8. The CDR3 is 16 residues long. Germline assignment: CDR1 SGDLS and CDR2 YYNGEE. Here the CDR3 reads CASSGQLAGLYNEQFF. For the CDR3, the DNA is TGTGCCAGCAGCGGTCAACTAGCGGGTCTTTACAATGAGCAGTTCTTC.

V gene TRBV4-1 combines with J gene TRBJ2-1, with D uncertain. V was trimmed by 1 base and J by 5 bases, leaving 9 bases between them. The CDR3 contains 14 residues. Germline CDR1 reads MGHRA; CDR2 reads YSYEKL. The CDR3: CASSQGSWNNEQFF. The CDR3 DNA reads TGCGCCAGCAGCCAAGGTTCGTGGAACAATGAGCAGTTCTTC.

The J gene is TRBJ2-1, the V gene TRBV4-2, with 10 bases aligning to TRBD2. The CDR3 runs 16 residues. Germline V gives CDR1 LGHNA, CDR2 YNFKEQ. The V gene end was trimmed by 1 base and the J gene end by 10 bases; junction bases not matched to a gene: 10. Here the CDR3 reads CASSQVPASGSEEQFF. CDR3 DNA sequence: TGTGCCAGCAGCCAAGTACCGGCTAGCGGGAGCGAGGAGCAGTTCTTC.

This clone was seen a single time. The J gene is TRBJ2-1, the V gene TRBV19; either TRBD1 or TRBD2 may supply D (5 bases each). The CDR3 consists of 16 residues. CDR1 and CDR2 from the germline V gene are LNHDA and SQIVND (reference sequence). With 4 bases removed from V and 3 bases from J, the gap between germline ends came to 16 bases. The CDR3 region is CASSTGLSAYYNEQFF. DNA for the CDR3: TGTGCCAGTAGTACGGGGCTTAGCGCCTACTACAATGAGCAGTTCTTC.

This clone showed up just once. DNA for the CDR3: TGTGCCAGCAGTGACAGGCTCTCTGGAAACACCATATATTTT. Amino acids: CASSDRLSGNTIYF. The gene calls are TRBV28 and TRBJ1-3; a weak D match, TRBD1 (6 bases). Germline assignment: CDR1 MDHEN and CDR2 SYDVKM. Trimming shortened V by 5 bases and J by 0 bases, and 8 bases separated the two germline ends. The CDR3 has 14 amino acids. Supplemented by reference TRBV28 and TRBJ1-3, the full variable domain reads DVKVTQSSRYLVKRTGEKVFLECVQDMDHENMFWYRQDPGLGLRLIYFSYDVKMKEKGDIPEGYSVSREKKERFSLILESASTNQTSMYLCASSDRLSGNTIYFGEGSWLTVV.

The rearrangement joins TRBV5-4 to TRBJ2-7; no clear D. The germline V gene encodes CDR1 SGHNT and CDR2 YYREEE (reference sequence). V was pared by 1 base and J by 3 bases, with 11 bases between. The CDR3 loop spans 14 amino acids. Here the CDR3 reads CASSLNVKLYEQYF. For the CDR3, the DNA is TGTGCCAGCAGCTTGAATGTCAAGCTCTACGAGCAGTACTTC.

This chain links TRBV5-5 with TRBJ2-7, with D tentatively TRBD1 (5 bases). Germline lookup yields CDR1 SGHKS and CDR2 YYEKEE (reference sequence). The CDR3 runs to 13 residues. Trimming pared 6 bases from V and 5 bases from J, leaving 15 bases between. The CDR3 here is CASTRKGQHEQYF. The CDR3 DNA reads as TGTGCCAGCACCCGTAAGGGGCAACACGAGCAGTACTTC.

The V and J genes are TRBV7-2 and TRBJ1-1; the match to TRBD1 covers 7 bases. The J segment lost 3 bases and the V segment lost 1 base, leaving 2 bases of the junction unmatched. The CDR3 spans 14 residues. Germline assignment: CDR1 SGHTA and CDR2 FQGNSA. The CDR3 protein is CASSLVRGYTEAFF. CDR3 DNA: TGTGCCAGCAGCTTAGTCAGGGGGTACACTGAAGCTTTCTTT.

This clone was recorded only once. The chain is built from TRBV19 and TRBJ2-5; D remains unclear. This CDR3 contains 15 residues. CDR1 and CDR2 from the germline V gene are LNHDA and SQIVND (reference sequence). Trimming took off 1 base at V and 4 bases at J, with 13 bases between the two ends. The CDR3, as DNA: TGTGCCAGTAGTATAGGGGCCTTACAAGTAGAGACCCAGTACTTC. Amino acid sequence: CASSIGALQVETQYF. Full variable domain (outside the CDR3, taken from reference TRBV19 and TRBJ2-5): DGGITQSPKYLFRKEGQNVTLSCEQNLNHDAMYWYRQDPGQGLRLIYYSQIVNDFQKGDIAEGYSVSREKKESFPLTVTSAQKNPTAFYLCASSIGALQVETQYFGPGTRLLVL.

As regards this clone: This CDR3 is also generated by other DNA sequences in the sample. The rearrangement links TRBV7-9 to TRBJ1-3; D is unclear. Germline CDR1 SEHNR, CDR2 FQNEAQ (reference sequence). The V end lost 5 bases, the J end lost 1 base, and 9 bases lay between the germline ends. The CDR3 consists of 14 residues. Here the CDR3 DNA reads TGTGCCAGCAGCCTCGGGGTGTCTGGAAACACCATATATTTT. Translation gives CASSLGVSGNTIYF.

The genes are TRBV19 and TRBJ2-5; D may be TRBD1 (6 bases). The CDR3 length is 15 residues. Germline V gives CDR1 LNHDA, CDR2 SQIVND (reference sequence). The V and J ends lost 4 bases and 5 bases respectively, with 17 bases between them. The CDR3 region has the DNA TGTGCCAGTAGTAACGAAATGGGGGCGAGTGAGACCCAGTACTTC. Protein: CASSNEMGASETQYF. Variable domain in full (rest from reference TRBV19 and TRBJ2-5): DGGITQSPKYLFRKEGQNVTLSCEQNLNHDAMYWYRQDPGQGLRLIYYSQIVNDFQKGDIAEGYSVSREKKESFPLTVTSAQKNPTAFYLCASSNEMGASETQYFGPGTRLLVL.

Comments on this clone: Other DNA sequences in the sample encode the same CDR3. The V and J genes are TRBV5-1 and TRBJ1-5; maybe TRBD1 (6 bases). V lost 0 bases, J lost 3 bases, and 10 bases lay in between. Germline CDR1 SGHRS, CDR2 YFSETQ. This CDR3 comprises 15 residues. The CDR3 is CASSLEGTNNQPQHF. In DNA form, the CDR3 reads TGCGCCAGCAGCTTGGAGGGGACAAACAATCAGCCCCAGCATTTT.

On this clone itself: Distinct nucleotide sequences in the sample also encode this CDR3. The chain links TRBV30 to TRBJ2-3; possible D gene TRBD1, 6 bases. Trimming left V 4 bases short and J 2 bases short, with 7 bases between. CDR1 and CDR2 from the germline V gene are GTSNPN and SVGIG (reference sequence). The CDR3 consists of 12 residues. CDR3 sequence: CAWTGDTDTQYF. The CDR3 coding sequence is TGTGCCTGGACAGGGGACACAGATACGCAGTATTTT.

The chain links TRBV28 to TRBJ2-7, with 8 positions matching TRBD2. CDR3 length: 15 amino acids. Germline V lookup: CDR1 MDHEN, CDR2 SYDVKM. V was clipped by 5 bases and J by 5 bases; unmatched bases: 11. As DNA, the CDR3 is TGTGCCAGCAGTCCCCAAGCGGGAGAGATAAACGAGCAGTACTTC. It yields the protein CASSPQAGEINEQYF.

The gene calls are TRBV5-1 and TRBJ1-2; D not certain. This CDR3 has 13 residues. Per germline, CDR1 SGHRS and CDR2 YFSETQ. Trimming pared 5 bases from V and 4 bases from J, leaving 12 bases between. The CDR3 DNA follows: TGCGCCAGCAGGGTTGGACTCCCCTATGGCTACACCTTC. Protein: CASRVGLPYGYTF.

V and J are TRBV28 and TRBJ2-3; TRBD2 agrees at 8 bases. V shed 7 bases, J shed 1 base, and the junction held 19 bases outside the gene matches. This CDR3 comprises 19 residues. Germline V gives CDR1 MDHEN, CDR2 SYDVKM. CDR3 nucleotides: TGTGCCAGCACCTCCCCCGTCGGGGGGGGGTTCCGTGGCACAGATACGCAGTATTTT. It codes for CASTSPVGGGFRGTDTQYF.

The chain recombines TRBV30 with TRBJ2-3, with D unclear. Trimming cost V 2 bases and J 4 bases, with 4 bases left between them. The CDR3 loop spans 11 amino acids. Germline assignment: CDR1 GTSNPN and CDR2 SVGIG (reference sequence). Here the CDR3 reads CAWSRADTQYF. The CDR3 DNA follows: TGTGCCTGGAGTAGAGCAGATACGCAGTATTTT.

J is TRBJ2-6 and V is TRBV5-1; D is unresolved. The CDR3 is 15 residues long. Trimming removed 1 base at V and 4 bases at J, with 9 bases between. CDR1 and CDR2 (germline): SGHRS, YFSETQ. The CDR3 loop is CASSLPAAGANVLTF. The CDR3, as DNA: TGCGCCAGCAGCTTGCCGGCAGCCGGGGCCAACGTCCTGACTTTC.